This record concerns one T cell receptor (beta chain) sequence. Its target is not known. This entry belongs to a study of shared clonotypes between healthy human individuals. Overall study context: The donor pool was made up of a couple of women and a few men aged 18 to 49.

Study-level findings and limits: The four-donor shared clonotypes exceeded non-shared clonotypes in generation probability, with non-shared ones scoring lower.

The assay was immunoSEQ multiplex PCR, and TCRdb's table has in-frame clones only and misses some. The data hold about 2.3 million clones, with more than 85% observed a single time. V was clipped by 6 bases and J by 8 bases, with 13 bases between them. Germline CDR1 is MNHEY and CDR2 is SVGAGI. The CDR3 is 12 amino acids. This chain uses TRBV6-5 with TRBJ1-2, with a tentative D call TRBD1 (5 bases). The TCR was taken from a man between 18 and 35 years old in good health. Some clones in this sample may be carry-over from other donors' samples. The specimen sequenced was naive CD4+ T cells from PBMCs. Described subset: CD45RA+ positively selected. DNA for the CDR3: TGTGCCAGCAGCGCGGGACTTTTAGGCTACACCTTC. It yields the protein CASSAGLLGYTF.